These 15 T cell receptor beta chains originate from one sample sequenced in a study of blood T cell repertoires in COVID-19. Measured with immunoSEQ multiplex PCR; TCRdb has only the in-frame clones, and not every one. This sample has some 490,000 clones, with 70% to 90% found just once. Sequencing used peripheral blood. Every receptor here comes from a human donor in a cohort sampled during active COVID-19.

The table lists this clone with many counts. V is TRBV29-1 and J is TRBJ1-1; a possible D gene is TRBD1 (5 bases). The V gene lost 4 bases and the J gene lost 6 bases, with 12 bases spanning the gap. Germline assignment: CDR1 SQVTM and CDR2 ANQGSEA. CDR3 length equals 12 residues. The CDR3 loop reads CSVGFQGAEAFF. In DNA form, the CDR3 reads TGCAGCGTTGGCTTCCAGGGTGCTGAAGCTTTCTTT.

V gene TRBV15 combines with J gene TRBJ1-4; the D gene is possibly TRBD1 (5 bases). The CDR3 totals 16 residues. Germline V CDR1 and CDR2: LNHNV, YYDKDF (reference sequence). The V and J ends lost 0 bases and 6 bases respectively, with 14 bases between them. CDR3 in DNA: TGTGCCACCAGCAGAGATCTTAGCGGCAGGGATGAAAAACTGTTTTTT. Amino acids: CATSRDLSGRDEKLFF.

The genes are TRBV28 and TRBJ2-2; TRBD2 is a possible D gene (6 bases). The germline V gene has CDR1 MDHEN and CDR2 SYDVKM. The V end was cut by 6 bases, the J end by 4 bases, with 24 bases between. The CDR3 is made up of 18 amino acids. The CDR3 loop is CASRGSAGRLSVTGELFF. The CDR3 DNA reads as TGTGCCAGCAGAGGGTCGGCGGGGCGGCTTTCGGTCACCGGGGAGCTGTTTTTT.

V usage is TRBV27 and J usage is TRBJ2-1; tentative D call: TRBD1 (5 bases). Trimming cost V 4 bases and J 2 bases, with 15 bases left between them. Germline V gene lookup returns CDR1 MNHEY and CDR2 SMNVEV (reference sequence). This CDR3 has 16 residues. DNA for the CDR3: TGTGCCAGCAGTTCCCGACACCGACAGACCTACAATGAGCAGTTCTTC. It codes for CASSSRHRQTYNEQFF.

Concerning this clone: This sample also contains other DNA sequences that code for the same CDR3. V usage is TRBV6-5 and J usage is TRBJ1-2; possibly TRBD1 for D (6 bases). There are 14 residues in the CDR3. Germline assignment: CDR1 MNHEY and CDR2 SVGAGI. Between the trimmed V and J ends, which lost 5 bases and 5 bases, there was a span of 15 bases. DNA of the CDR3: TGTGCCAGCAGTCGCACCCGGGACAAATATGGCTACACCTTC. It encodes CASSRTRDKYGYTF.

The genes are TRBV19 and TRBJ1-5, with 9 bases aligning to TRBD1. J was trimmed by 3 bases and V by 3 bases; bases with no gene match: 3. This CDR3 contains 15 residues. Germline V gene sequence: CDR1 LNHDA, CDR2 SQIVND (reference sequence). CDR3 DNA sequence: TGTGCCAGTAGTATCTGGACAGGGGACAATCAGCCCCAGCATTTT. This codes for CASSIWTGDNQPQHF.

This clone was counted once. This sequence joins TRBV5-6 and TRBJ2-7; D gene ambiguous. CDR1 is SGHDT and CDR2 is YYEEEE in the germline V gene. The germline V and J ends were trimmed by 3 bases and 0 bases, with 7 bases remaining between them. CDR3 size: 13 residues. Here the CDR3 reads CASSSWSSYEQYF. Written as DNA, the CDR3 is TGTGCCAGCAGCTCGTGGAGCTCCTACGAGCAGTACTTC.

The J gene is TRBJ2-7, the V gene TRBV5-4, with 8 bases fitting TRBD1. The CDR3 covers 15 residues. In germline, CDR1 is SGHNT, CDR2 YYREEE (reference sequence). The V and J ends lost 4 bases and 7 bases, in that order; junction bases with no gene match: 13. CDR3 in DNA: TGTGCCAGCAGCCGAGACGGGACAGGTCAAATTGAGCAGTACTTC. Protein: CASSRDGTGQIEQYF.

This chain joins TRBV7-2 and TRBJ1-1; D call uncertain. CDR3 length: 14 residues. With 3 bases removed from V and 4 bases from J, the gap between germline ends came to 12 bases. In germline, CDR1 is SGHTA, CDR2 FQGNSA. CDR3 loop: CASSLGPGGTEAFF. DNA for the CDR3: TGTGCCAGCAGCTTGGGTCCAGGAGGCACTGAAGCTTTCTTT.

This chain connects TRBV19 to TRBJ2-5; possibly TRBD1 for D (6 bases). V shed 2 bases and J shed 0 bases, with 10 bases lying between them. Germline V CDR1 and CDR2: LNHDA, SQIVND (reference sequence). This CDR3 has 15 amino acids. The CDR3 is CASSINRAHQETQYF. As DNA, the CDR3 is TGTGCCAGTAGTATAAACAGGGCCCACCAAGAGACCCAGTACTTC.

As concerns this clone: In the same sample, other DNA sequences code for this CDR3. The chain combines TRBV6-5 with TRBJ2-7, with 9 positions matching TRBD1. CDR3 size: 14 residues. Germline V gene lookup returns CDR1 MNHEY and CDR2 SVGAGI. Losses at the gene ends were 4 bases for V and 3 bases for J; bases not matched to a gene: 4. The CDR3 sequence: CASSSNRGRYEQYF. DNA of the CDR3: TGTGCCAGCAGTTCCAACAGGGGGCGCTACGAGCAGTACTTC.

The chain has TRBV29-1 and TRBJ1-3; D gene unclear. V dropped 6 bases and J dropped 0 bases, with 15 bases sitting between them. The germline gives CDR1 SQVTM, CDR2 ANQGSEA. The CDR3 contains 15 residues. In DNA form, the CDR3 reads TGCAGCGTCACTTACGGACTGAGCTCTGGAAACACCATATATTTT. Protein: CSVTYGLSSGNTIYF.

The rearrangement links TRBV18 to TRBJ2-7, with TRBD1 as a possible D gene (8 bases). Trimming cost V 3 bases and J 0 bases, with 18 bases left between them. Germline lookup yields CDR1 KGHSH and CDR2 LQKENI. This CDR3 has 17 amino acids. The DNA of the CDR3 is TGTGCCAGCTCACCTGACAGGGGAGGGGCGAGCTCCTACGAGCAGTACTTC. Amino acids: CASSPDRGGASSYEQYF.

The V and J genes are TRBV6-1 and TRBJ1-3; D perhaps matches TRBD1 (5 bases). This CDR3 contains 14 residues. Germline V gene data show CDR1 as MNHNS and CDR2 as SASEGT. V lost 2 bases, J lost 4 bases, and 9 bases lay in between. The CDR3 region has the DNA TGTGCCAGCAGTGAAAGGGGCAGGGGAAACACCATATATTTT. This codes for CASSERGRGNTIYF.

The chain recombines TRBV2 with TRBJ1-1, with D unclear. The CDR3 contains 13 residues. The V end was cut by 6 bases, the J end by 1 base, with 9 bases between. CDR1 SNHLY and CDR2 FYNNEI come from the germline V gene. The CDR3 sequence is CASSLARNTEAFF. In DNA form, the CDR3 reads TGTGCCAGCAGCTTAGCACGGAACACTGAAGCTTTCTTT.